This TCR beta chain comes out of a study of T cells in Graves' hyperthyroidism and ophthalmopathy. Study observations and caveats: Ophthalmopathy was distinguished from stable hyperthyroidism by 13 V-J signatures. Median prediction lead before ophthalmopathy onset was 5 to 7 months with the model. Most expanded thyroid clonotypes above 0.001 also appeared in blood.

Amplified TCR beta CDR3 regions derived from RNA transcripts. HTBI primers were employed in a first-round RT-PCR of the TCR CDR3. TCRdb ran MiXCR on the multiplex PCR reads and lists one entry per CDR3 protein. In the table there are about 560,000 distinct CDR3 sequences, 16% of which are singletons. The CDR3 is made up of 15 amino acids. With V trimmed by 2 bases and J by 5 bases, 9 bases remained unmatched. Germline CDR1 is SGHTS and CDR2 is YDEGEE. Source material for PBMCs was less than 12 ml fresh peripheral blood. This clonotype was found a few times. What it recognizes is unknown. The chain joins TRBV5-8 to TRBJ1-1, with 7 bases that match TRBD1. This sequence was found in a young woman with Graves' hyperthyroidism. The sample was blood. The CDR3 is CASSLLRTGGTEAFF. CDR3 nucleotides: TGTGCCAGCAGCTTACTACGGACAGGCGGGACTGAAGCTTTCTTT.